Presented here are 9 T cell receptor beta chains from one specimen sequenced in a study of T cell responses to AZD1222 COVID-19 vaccine (dated by TCRdb to about 2021). Libraries were prepared through the immunoSEQ multiplex PCR assay. Entries here come from immuneACCESS through TCRdb and include only in-frame sequences with V and J called. Some clones fail to appear in such tables; in the studies checked, an unresolved V gene covers under half of the shortfall, and the cause of the remainder is unknown. The sample data list 80,000 to 90,000 clones, and roughly 88% of these were observed just once. The leading ten clones occupy under 5% of the sample. The time point label corresponds to: baseline before first vaccination. The treatment or condition label here, explained by the study, means: meningococcal conjugate vaccine given as trial control. Source: peripheral blood, taken on day 0 of MenACWY control vaccination. The receptor source for this set is an adult in good health.

J is TRBJ2-1 and V is TRBV19, with a possible D match to TRBD2 (5 bases). Germline-derived CDR1 and CDR2 are LNHDA and SQIVND (reference sequence). V gave up 2 bases and J gave up 10 bases, with 12 bases separating them. This CDR3 is 13 amino acids long. The CDR3 DNA reads TGTGCCAGTAGTATACCGGTGGAGGCGGAGCAGTTCTTC. Protein product: CASSIPVEAEQFF.

The chain carries TRBV12-3 or TRBV12-4 and TRBJ2-7; D ambiguous. Trimming stripped 1 base from V and 0 bases from J, with 4 bases between. This CDR3 spans 13 amino acids. This CDR3 reads CASSLGSSYEQYF. The DNA of the CDR3 is TGTGCCAGCAGTTTAGGGAGCTCCTACGAGCAGTACTTC.

The chain recombines TRBV3-1 (or the pseudogene TRBV3-2) with TRBJ2-1; no definite D call. This CDR3 comprises 13 residues. Germline lookup yields CDR1 LGHDT and CDR2 YNNKEL (reference sequence). V was clipped by 2 bases and J by 6 bases, with 8 bases between them. CDR3 sequence: CASSQIASNEQFF. The DNA of the CDR3 is TGTGCCAGCAGCCAAATAGCTTCCAATGAGCAGTTCTTC.

The V and J genes are TRBV5-6 and TRBJ2-3, with 10 bases matching TRBD2. Germline V gene lookup returns CDR1 SGHDT and CDR2 YYEEEE. The CDR3 spans 18 residues. V gave up 3 bases and J gave up 3 bases; unmatched junction bases: 13. CDR3 sequence: CASSSVLAGVLGTDTQYF. The CDR3 DNA reads as TGTGCCAGCAGCTCGGTGCTAGCGGGAGTACTGGGGACAGATACGCAGTATTTT.

The chain employs TRBV7-2 and TRBJ2-7; 8 positions agree with TRBD2. The ends lost 5 bases at V and 6 bases at J; junction bases unmatched: 9. CDR3 length: 14 amino acids. The V gene's germline CDR1 is SGHTA and CDR2 FQGNSA. CDR3: CASSTPVAGREQYF. The CDR3 DNA sequence: TGTGCCAGCAGCACGCCAGTAGCGGGACGCGAGCAGTACTTC. The complete variable domain, with remaining parts taken from reference TRBV7-2 and TRBJ2-7, reads GAGVSQSPSNKVTEKGKDVELRCDPISGHTALYWYRQSLGQGLEFLIYFQGNSAPDKSGLPSDRFSAERTGGSVSTLTIQRTQQEDSAVYLCASSTPVAGREQYFGPGTRLTVT.

This chain connects TRBV12-3 or TRBV12-4 to TRBJ1-2; the D is unclear. Trimming took off 1 base at V and 8 bases at J, with 8 bases between the two ends. The CDR3 length is 12 residues. CDR3 coding DNA: TGTGCCAGCAGTTTAGGGGGAAGGGGCTACACCTTC. Translated: CASSLGGRGYTF.

V and J are TRBV30 and TRBJ2-7; 9 positions match TRBD1. The V gene's germline CDR1 is GTSNPN and CDR2 SVGIG (reference sequence). With 4 bases clipped from V and 3 bases from J, the junction kept 4 bases outside the gene matches. This CDR3 contains 13 residues. The CDR3 protein is CAWTGTGHYEQYF. CDR3 nucleotide sequence: TGTGCCTGGACCGGGACAGGGCACTACGAGCAGTACTTC. Filled out from reference TRBV30 and TRBJ2-7, the complete variable domain reads SQTIHQWPATLVQPVGSPLSLECTVEGTSNPNLYWYRQAAGRGLQLLFYSVGIGQISSEVPQNLSASRPQDRQFILSSKKLLLSDSGFYLCAWTGTGHYEQYFGPGTRLTVT.

The chain links TRBV28 to TRBJ1-4, with D hard to call. Trimming removed 2 bases at V and 5 bases at J, with 12 bases between. The CDR3 extends over 15 amino acids. CDR1 is MDHEN, CDR2 SYDVKM, per germline. CDR3 sequence reads: CASSLKGPPNEKLFF. As DNA, the CDR3 is TGTGCCAGCAGTTTAAAGGGTCCCCCCAATGAAAAACTGTTTTTT.

The V and J genes are TRBV18 and TRBJ1-3; unclear D gene. V lost 3 bases and J lost 2, with 11 bases in between. The CDR3 has 15 amino acids. The V gene's germline CDR1 is KGHSH and CDR2 LQKENI. The CDR3 nucleotides are TGTGCCAGCTCACCTCTGATGAGCACTGGAAACACCATATATTTT. Its translation is CASSPLMSTGNTIYF.